This TCR beta chain is from a study of blood T cells in healthy people across ages. There are 18 residues in the CDR3. The trim removed 4 bases at V and 3 bases at J, leaving 17 bases unmatched. Germline V gene sequence: CDR1 SEHNR, CDR2 FQNEAQ (reference sequence). PCR was performed a second time for about 7 to 12 cycles using a sample-barcoded 5' primer and a J-beta primer mix. A single record per CDR3 protein comes from TCRdb applying MiXCR to the 5' RACE reads. The top ten clones hold about 11% of a sample with about 1.6 million distinct CDR3 sequences, about 35% of them seen once. Study-level results: Per-million-T-cell TCR beta diversity fell roughly linearly with age.

This clonotype has a handful of counts. Its antigen is as yet unknown. This TCR was sampled from a woman aged 30 to 39 in good health. Sequencing used blood. The J gene is TRBJ1-2, the V gene TRBV7-9; 7 bases map to TRBD1. CDR3 sequence: CASSSETRRQGSHYGYTF. Here the CDR3 DNA reads TGTGCCAGCAGCTCAGAGACAAGAAGACAGGGAAGTCACTATGGCTACACCTTC. Supplemented by reference TRBV7-9 and TRBJ1-2, the full variable domain reads DTGVSQNPRHKITKRGQNVTFRCDPISEHNRLYWYRQTLGQGPEFLTYFQNEAQLEKSRLLSDRFSAERPKGSFSTLEIQRTEQGDSAMYLCASSSETRRQGSHYGYTFGSGTRLTVV.